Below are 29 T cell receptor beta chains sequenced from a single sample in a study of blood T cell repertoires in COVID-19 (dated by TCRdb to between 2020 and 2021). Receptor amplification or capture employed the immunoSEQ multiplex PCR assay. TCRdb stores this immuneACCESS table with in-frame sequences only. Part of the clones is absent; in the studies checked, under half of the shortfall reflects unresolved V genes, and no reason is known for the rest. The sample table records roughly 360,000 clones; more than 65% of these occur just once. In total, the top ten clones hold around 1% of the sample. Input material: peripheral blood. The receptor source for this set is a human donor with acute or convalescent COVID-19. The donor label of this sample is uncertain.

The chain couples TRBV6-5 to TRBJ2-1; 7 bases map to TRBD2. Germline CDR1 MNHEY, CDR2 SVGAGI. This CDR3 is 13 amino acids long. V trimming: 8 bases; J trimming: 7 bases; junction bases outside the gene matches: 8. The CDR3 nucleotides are TGTGCCAGCCTTTTTCCCGGGGGGAATGAGCAGTTCTTC. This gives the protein CASLFPGGNEQFF.

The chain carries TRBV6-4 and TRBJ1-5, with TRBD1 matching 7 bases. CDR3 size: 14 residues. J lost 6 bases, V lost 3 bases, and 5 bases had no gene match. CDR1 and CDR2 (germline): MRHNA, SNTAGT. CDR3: CASSESTGAQPQHF. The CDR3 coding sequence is TGTGCCAGCAGTGAATCAACAGGGGCTCAGCCCCAGCATTTT.

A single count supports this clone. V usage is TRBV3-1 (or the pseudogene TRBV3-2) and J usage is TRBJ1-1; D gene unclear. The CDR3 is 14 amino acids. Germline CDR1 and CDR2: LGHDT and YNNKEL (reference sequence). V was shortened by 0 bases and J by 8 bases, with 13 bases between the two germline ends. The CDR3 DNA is TGTGCCAGCAGCCAAGATCGCACTGCCCGAGAAGCTTTCTTT. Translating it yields CASSQDRTAREAFF.

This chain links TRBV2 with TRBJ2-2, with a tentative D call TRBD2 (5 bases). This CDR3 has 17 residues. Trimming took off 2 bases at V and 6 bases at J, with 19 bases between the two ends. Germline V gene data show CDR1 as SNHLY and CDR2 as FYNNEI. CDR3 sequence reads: CASSETRGNVFPGELFF. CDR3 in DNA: TGTGCCAGCAGTGAAACTCGGGGTAACGTTTTCCCCGGGGAGCTGTTTTTT.

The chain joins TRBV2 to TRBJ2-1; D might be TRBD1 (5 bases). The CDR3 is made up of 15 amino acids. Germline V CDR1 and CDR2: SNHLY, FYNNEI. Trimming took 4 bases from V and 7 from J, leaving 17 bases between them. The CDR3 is CASSVTRRGRNEQFF. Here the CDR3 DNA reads TGTGCCAGCAGTGTTACGAGAAGGGGTCGAAATGAGCAGTTCTTC.

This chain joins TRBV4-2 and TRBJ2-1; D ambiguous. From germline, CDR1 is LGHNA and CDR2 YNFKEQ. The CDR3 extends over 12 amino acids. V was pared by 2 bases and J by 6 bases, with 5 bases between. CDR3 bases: TGTGCCAGCAGCCAACACTCCAATGAGCAGTTCTTC. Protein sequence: CASSQHSNEQFF.

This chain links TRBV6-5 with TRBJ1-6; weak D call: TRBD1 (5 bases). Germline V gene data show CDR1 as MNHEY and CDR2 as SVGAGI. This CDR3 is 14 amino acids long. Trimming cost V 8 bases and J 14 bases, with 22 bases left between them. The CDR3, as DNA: TGTGCCAGCGATATCCAAGGACCGGGGGTAGCCCTCCACTTT. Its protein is CASDIQGPGVALHF.

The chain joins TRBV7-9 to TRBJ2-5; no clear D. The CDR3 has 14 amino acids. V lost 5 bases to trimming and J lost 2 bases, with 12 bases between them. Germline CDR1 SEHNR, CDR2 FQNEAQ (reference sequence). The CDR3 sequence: CASSPLNLQETQYF. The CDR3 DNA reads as TGTGCCAGCAGCCCCCTGAACTTGCAAGAGACCCAGTACTTC.

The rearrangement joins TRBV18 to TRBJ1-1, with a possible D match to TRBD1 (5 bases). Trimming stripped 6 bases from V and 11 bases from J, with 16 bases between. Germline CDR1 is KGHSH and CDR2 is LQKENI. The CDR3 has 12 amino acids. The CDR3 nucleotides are TGTGCCAGCTCCCCGCGGGGGGAAAAGGCTTTCTTT. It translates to CASSPRGEKAFF.

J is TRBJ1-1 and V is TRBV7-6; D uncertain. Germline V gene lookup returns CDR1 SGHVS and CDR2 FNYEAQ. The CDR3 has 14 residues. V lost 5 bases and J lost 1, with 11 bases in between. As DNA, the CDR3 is TGTGCCAGCAGCCACGGACTGTCGAACACTGAAGCTTTCTTT. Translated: CASSHGLSNTEAFF. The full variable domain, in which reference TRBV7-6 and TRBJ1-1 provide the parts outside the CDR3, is GAGVSQSPRYKVTKRGQDVALRCDPISGHVSLYWYRQALGQGPEFLTYFNYEAQQDKSGLPNDRFSAERPEGSISTLTIQRTEQRDSAMYRCASSHGLSNTEAFFGQGTRLTVV.

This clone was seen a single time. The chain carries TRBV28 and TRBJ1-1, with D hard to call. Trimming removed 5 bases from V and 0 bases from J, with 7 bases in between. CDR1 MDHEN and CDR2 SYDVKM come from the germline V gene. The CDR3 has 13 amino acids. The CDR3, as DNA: TGTGCCAGCAGTGGCAGGTTGAACACTGAAGCTTTCTTT. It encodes CASSGRLNTEAFF.

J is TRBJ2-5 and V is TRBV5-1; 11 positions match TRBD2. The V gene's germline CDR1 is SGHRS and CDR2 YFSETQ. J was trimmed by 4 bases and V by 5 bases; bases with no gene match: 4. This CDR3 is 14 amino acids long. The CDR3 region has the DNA TGCGCCAGCAGAACAGGACTAGCGGGAGAGACCCAGTACTTC. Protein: CASRTGLAGETQYF.

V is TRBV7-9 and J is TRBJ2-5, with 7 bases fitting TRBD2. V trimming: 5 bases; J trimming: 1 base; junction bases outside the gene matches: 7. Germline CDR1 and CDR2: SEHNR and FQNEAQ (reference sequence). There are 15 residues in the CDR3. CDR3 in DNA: TGTGCCAGCAGCCTACAAGGGACTATCCAAGAGACCCAGTACTTC. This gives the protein CASSLQGTIQETQYF.

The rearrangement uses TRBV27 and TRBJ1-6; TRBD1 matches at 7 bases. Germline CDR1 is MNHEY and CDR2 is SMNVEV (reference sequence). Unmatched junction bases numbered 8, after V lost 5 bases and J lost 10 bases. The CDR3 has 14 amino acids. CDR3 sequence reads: CASSAGQVISPLHF. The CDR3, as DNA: TGTGCCAGCAGTGCAGGACAGGTTATCTCACCCCTCCACTTT.

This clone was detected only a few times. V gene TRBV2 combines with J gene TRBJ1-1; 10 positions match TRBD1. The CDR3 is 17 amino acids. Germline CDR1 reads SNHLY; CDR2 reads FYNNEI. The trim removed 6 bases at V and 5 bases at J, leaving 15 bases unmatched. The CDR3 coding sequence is TGTGCCAGCAGGCGGGGTTCGGGGACAGGGGCGGTTACTGAAGCTTTCTTT. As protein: CASRRGSGTGAVTEAFF. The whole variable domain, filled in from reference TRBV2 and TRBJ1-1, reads EPEVTQTPSHQVTQMGQEVILRCVPISNHLYFYWYRQILGQKVEFLVSFYNNEISEKSEIFDDQFSVERPDGSNFTLKIRSTKLEDSAMYFCASRRGSGTGAVTEAFFGQGTRLTVV.

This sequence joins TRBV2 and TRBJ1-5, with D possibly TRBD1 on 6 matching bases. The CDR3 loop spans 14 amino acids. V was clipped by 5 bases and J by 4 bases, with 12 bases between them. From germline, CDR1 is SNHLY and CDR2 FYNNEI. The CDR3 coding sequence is TGTGCCAGCAGTTACAGGGAGGGGAATCAGCCCCAGCATTTT. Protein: CASSYREGNQPQHF.

Here the CDR3 reads CASSHISLGGNNEQFF. The DNA for the CDR3 is TGTGCCAGCAGCCATATTAGTCTGGGAGGAAACAATGAGCAGTTCTTC. The chain uses TRBV9 and TRBJ2-1; D possibly corresponds to TRBD2 (6 bases). This CDR3 region has 16 residues. The V end was cut by 4 bases, the J end by 5 bases, with 19 bases between. Germline V gene data show CDR1 as SGDLS and CDR2 as YYNGEE.

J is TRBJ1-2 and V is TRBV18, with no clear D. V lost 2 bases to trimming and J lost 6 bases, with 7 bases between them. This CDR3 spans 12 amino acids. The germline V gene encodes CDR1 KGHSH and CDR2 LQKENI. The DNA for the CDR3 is TGTGCCAGCTCACCAGGGAGGGATGGCTACACCTTC. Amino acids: CASSPGRDGYTF.

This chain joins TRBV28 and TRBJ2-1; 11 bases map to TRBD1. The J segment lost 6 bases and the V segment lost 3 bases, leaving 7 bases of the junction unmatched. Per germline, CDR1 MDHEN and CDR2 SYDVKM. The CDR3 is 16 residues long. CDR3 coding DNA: TGTGCCAGCAGTTTCACCGGGACAGGGGGTAGCAATGAGCAGTTCTTC. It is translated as CASSFTGTGGSNEQFF.

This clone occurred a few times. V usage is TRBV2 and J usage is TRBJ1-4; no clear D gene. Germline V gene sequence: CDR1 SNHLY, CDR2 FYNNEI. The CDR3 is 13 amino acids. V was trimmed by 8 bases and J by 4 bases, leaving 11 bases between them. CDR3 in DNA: TGTGCCAGCTCGCGCGGGATTAATGAAAAACTGTTTTTT. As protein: CASSRGINEKLFF. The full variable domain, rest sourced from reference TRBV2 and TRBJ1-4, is EPEVTQTPSHQVTQMGQEVILRCVPISNHLYFYWYRQILGQKVEFLVSFYNNEISEKSEIFDDQFSVERPDGSNFTLKIRSTKLEDSAMYFCASSRGINEKLFFGSGTQLSVL.

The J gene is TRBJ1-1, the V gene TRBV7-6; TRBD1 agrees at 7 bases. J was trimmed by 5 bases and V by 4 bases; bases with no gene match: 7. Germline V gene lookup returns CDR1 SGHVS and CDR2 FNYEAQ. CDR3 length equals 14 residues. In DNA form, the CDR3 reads TGTGCCAGCAGCTACAGGGGAATTAGGACTGAAGCTTTCTTT. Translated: CASSYRGIRTEAFF.

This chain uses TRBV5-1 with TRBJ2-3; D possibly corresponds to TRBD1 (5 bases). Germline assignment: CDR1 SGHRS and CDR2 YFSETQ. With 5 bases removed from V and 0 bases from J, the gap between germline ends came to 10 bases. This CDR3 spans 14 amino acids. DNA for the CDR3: TGCGCCAGCAGAGTTGACAGCAGCACAGATACGCAGTATTTT. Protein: CASRVDSSTDTQYF.

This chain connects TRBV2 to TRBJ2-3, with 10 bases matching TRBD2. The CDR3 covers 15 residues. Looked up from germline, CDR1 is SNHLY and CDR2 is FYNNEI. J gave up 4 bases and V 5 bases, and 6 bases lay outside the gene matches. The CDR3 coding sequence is TGTGCCAGCAGTCCAGCGGGAGGGCCTGCAGATACGCAGTATTTT. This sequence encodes CASSPAGGPADTQYF. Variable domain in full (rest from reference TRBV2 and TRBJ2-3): EPEVTQTPSHQVTQMGQEVILRCVPISNHLYFYWYRQILGQKVEFLVSFYNNEISEKSEIFDDQFSVERPDGSNFTLKIRSTKLEDSAMYFCASSPAGGPADTQYFGPGTRLTVL.

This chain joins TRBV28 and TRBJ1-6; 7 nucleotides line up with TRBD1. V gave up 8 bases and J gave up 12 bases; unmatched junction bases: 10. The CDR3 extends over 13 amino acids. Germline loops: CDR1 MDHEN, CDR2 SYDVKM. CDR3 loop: CASRTGVRIPLHF. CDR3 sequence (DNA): TGTGCCAGCCGGACAGGCGTTAGGATACCCCTCCACTTT.

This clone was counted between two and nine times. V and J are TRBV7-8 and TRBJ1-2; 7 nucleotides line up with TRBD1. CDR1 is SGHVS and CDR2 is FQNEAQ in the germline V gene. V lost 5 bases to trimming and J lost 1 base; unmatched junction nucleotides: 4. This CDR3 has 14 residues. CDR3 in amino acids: CASSPRQGNYGYTF. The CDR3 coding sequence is TGTGCCAGCAGCCCACGACAGGGTAACTATGGCTACACCTTC. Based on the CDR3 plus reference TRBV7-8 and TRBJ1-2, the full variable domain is GAGVSQSPRYKVAKRGQDVALRCDPISGHVSLFWYQQALGQGPEFLTYFQNEAQLDKSGLPSDRFFAERPEGSVSTLKIQRTQQEDSAVYLCASSPRQGNYGYTFGSGTRLTVV.

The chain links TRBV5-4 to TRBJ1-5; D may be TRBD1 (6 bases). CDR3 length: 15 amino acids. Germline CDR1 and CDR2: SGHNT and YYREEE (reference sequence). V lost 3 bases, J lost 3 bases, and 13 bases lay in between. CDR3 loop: CASSSGGAANQPQHF. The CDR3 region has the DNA TGTGCCAGCAGCTCCGGGGGGGCGGCCAATCAGCCCCAGCATTTT.

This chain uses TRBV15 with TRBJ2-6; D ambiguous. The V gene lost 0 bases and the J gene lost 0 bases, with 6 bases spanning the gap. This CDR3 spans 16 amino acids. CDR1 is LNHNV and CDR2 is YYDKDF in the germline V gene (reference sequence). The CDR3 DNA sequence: TGTGCCACCAGCAGAGACAACTACTCTGGGGCCAACGTCCTGACTTTC. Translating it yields CATSRDNYSGANVLTF.

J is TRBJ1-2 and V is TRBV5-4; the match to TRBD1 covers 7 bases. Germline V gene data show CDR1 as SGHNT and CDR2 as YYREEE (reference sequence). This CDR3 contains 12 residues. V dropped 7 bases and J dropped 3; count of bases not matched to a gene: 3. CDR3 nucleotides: TGTGCCAGCGGCGACAGGGACTATGGCTACACCTTC. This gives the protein CASGDRDYGYTF.

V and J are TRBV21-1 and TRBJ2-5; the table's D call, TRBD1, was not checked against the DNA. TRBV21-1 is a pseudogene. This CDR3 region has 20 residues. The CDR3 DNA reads TGTGCCAGCAGCACCTTTGGCAGGGACAGGGAGACCCTGTACCAAGAGACCCAGTACTTC. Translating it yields CASSTFGRDRETLYQETQYF.